Listed below are T cell receptor beta chains from one sample, sequenced in a study of identical twins. TCRdb re-derived calls from the 5' RACE reads in MiXCR, one entry per CDR3 protein. The profile shows roughly 720,000 distinct CDR3 sequences, over 15% of them singletons. These data were likewise used in another study, on T cells expressing NK-cell markers.

Sequencing input: PBMCs. These receptors were obtained from a woman aged 18-30 years in good health. The CDR3 runs from the conserved cysteine through the conserved F or W. The order of the fields is V gene, J gene, clone size, D gene, CDR3 protein, CDR3 DNA. A D gene is named only where the DNA matches it firmly. Clone size is shown for a subset of rows, as once, few, many or a class of expanded clone.

>TRBV7-6|TRBJ1-1|.|.
CASSDRDVTEAFF
TGTGCCAGCAGCGACCGGGACGTCACTGAAGCTTTCTTT
>TRBV20-1|TRBJ2-3|few|TRBD1
CSARASDRGISTDTQYF
TGCAGTGCTAGAGCATCGGACAGGGGGATAAGCACAGATACGCAGTATTTT
>TRBV12-3/TRBV12-4|TRBJ1-2|few|.
CASSPAGRGYGYTF
TGTGCCAGCAGCCCAGCGGGGCGGGGCTATGGCTACACCTTC
>TRBV7-2|TRBJ1-5|.|TRBD1
CASSATGGDQPQHF
TGTGCCAGCAGCGCGACAGGGGGCGACCAGCCCCAGCATTTT
>TRBV5-6|TRBJ2-7|.|.
CASSFGVAYEQYF
TGTGCCAGCAGCTTTGGGGTCGCCTACGAGCAGTACTTC
>TRBV7-9|TRBJ2-3|.|.
CAAQTDTQYF
TGTGCCGCACAAACAGATACGCAGTATTTT
>TRBV13|TRBJ1-3|few|.
CASSRSTGNTIYF
TGTGCCAGCAGCCGTTCAACTGGAAACACCATATATTTT
>TRBV12-2|TRBJ2-6|many|.
CASRFSRDGGLSGANVLTF
TGTGCAAGTCGCTTTTCCCGGGACGGCGGCCTCTCTGGGGCCAACGTCCTGACTTTC
>TRBV5-1|TRBJ2-5|.|.
CASSASPQETQYF
TGCGCCAGCAGCGCCTCCCCTCAAGAGACCCAGTACTTC
>TRBV12-3/TRBV12-4|TRBJ1-3|few|.
CASSLSVGSGNTIYF
TGTGCCAGCAGTTTAAGTGTGGGCTCTGGAAACACCATATATTTT
>TRBV12-3/TRBV12-4|TRBJ2-2|.|TRBD1
CASRLGQGITGELFF
TGTGCCAGCAGACTGGGACAGGGGATCACCGGGGAGCTGTTTTTT
>TRBV6-1|TRBJ2-2|few|TRBD2
CASIATSDANTGELFF
TGTGCCAGCATCGCCACTAGCGACGCGAACACCGGGGAGCTGTTTTTT
>TRBV9|TRBJ2-1|.|.
CASSVAPETFTNEQFF
TGTGCCAGCAGCGTAGCCCCCGAGACTTTTACCAATGAGCAGTTCTTC
>TRBV6-5|TRBJ2-7|.|.
CASSYSAPPGLYEQYF
TGTGCCAGCAGTTACTCCGCACCCCCGGGACTTTACGAGCAGTACTTC